The T cell receptor (beta chain) under discussion was sequenced for a study of blood T cell repertoires in COVID-19. CDR1 is SGHNT and CDR2 is YENEEA in the germline V gene. CDR3 size: 14 residues. The trim removed 5 bases at V and 4 bases at J, leaving 4 bases unmatched. Libraries were prepared by immunoSEQ multiplex PCR; TCRdb keeps only in-frame clonotypes and omits some of them. The table has 200,000 to 300,000 clones, approximately 83% seen once. This receptor was taken from a woman aged 25 to 39 who had recovered from COVID-19. The chain couples TRBV11-3 to TRBJ2-2, with 7 bases that match TRBD1. The sequenced sample was peripheral blood. The CDR3 protein is CASSTRQGTGELFF. CDR3 in DNA: TGTGCCAGCAGCACACGACAGGGCACCGGGGAGCTGTTTTTT.